This TCR beta chain appears in the sequencing data of a study of identical twins. This clonotype was picked up many times. Its antigen remains unknown. Template switching added a universal primer site, and cDNA bore unique molecular identifiers. TCRdb fed the 5' RACE reads into MiXCR, producing one record per CDR3 protein. The data show under 250,000 distinct CDR3 sequences, under 10% seen once. Study-level points and caveats: The authors noted that invariant MAIT and iNKT cells could partly confound zero-insertion analyses. Out-of-frame alpha sequences that twins shared showed excess low generation probability.

The CDR3 is 15 residues long. Trimming pared 2 bases from V and 5 bases from J, leaving 12 bases between. The germline gives CDR1 SGHTA, CDR2 FQGNSA. These data are also associated with another study on yellow fever vaccine responses in identical twins. As reported in that work: In identical twins, vaccine T cell responses appeared partly shared and partly individual.

The source material was memory (CD45RO+) T cells sorted from blood. This TCR was sampled from a young woman in good health. The V and J genes are TRBV7-2 and TRBJ2-2, with D perhaps matching TRBD2 (6 bases). DNA for the CDR3: TGTGCCAGCAGCTTAACCCTAGCGACGACCGGGGAGCTGTTTTTT. Protein: CASSLTLATTGELFF.